This T cell receptor beta chain was obtained from a study of blood T cell repertoires in COVID-19 (dated by TCRdb to the early 2020s). As for the study more broadly: Samples from collaborators originated in the United States, Italy and Spain and spanned both the acute and convalescent phases of COVID-19. The prospective study material was composed of cDNA or gDNA derived from T cells, B-cell-depleted T cells, or PBMCs. Subjects who had been exposed to COVID-19, were actively infected with it, or had recovered from it provided the deeply sampled blood TCRbeta repertoires that made up the dataset. A freely available public database, intended as a resource for researchers studying the immune response to SARS-CoV-2, is where the repertoires were released. The samples were drawn from the first 160 participants of the ongoing ImmuneRACE study and from 950 to 1,500 subjects provided by 6 global collaborators. A de-identified subject ID, COVID-19 status, age in years and sex were almost always included in the sample metadata. Where available, HLA class I and class II types were obtained from metadata supplied by the sample provider rather than from assay-based typing. Summary of the overall study and its limitations: Clinical and demographic metadata were provided uncurated, with the amount varying by source and participant.

CDR3 length: 14 amino acids, cysteine to phenylalanine. Of all the DNA, just the CDR3 is kept, 42 bases in frame from base 1. Compared with germline, V lacks 4 bases and J lacks 15 bases; bases without a gene match: 12. CDR1 and CDR2, looked up from the germline V gene, are KGHDR and SFDVKD. The immunoSEQ Assay, a bias-controlled multiplex PCR, was used to amplify TCRbeta CDR3 regions from genomic DNA. On the study's bioinformatics: The number of nucleated cells in each sample was estimated by amplification of reference gene primers within the assay. Sequence reads were collapsed and filtered to measure the absolute abundance of every unique TCRbeta CDR3 rearrangement. For each sample, productive Simpson clonality was calculated by taking the square root of Simpson's diversity index across productive rearrangements. Drawn from immuneACCESS, this table holds only the in-frame rearrangements with V and J called that TCRdb kept. Clones are partly lost; checked studies trace under half to an unresolved V gene and leave the rest unexplained. Clone size and V and J calls were adopted from that table, with D and trimming inferred from the DNA. The sample profile shows 140,000 to 150,000 clones; 75% to 90% of them were found once. The ten biggest clones cover 44% of the sample.

This clone is a singleton in its sample. This clone's antigen is unknown. Base qualities are not provided; no much larger clone lies one nucleotide away. Each collaborating institution followed its own protocols to collect whole blood in K2EDTA tubes. For TCRbeta analysis, collaborators shipped samples as frozen whole blood, isolated PBMCs, or DNA extracted from either of those sample types. The receptor was derived from a human donor in a cohort sampled during active COVID-19. The sequence links TRBV24-1 to TRBJ2-1, with 9 bases matching TRBD2. Sequencing was done on a sample of peripheral blood. In nucleotides, the sequence is TGTGCCACCAGTGACCCGAAGGGCGGGAGGGCCTTGTTCTTC. Its translation is CATSDPKGGRALFF.